Listed below are T cell receptor beta chains from one sample, sequenced in a study of PD-L1 blockade in urothelial cancer. Repertoires were generated with immunoSEQ multiplex PCR, while TCRdb's copy carries only in-frame clones and drops some. The table has around 130,000 clones, approximately 88% seen once; the top ten hold 2.5% to 3.5%. Sequences were derived from PBMCs, sampled around atezolizumab (anti-PD-L1) treatment. The receptors derive from a man in his fifties or sixties with urothelial cancer. The CDR3 runs from the conserved cysteine through the conserved F or W. D genes are given only for firm matches. Not every row has a clone size; where given, it reads once, few, many or a size class.

TGTGCCAGCAGCTTGGCCGGGGGGGATTCACCCCTCCACTTT	CASSLAGGDSPLHF	.	once	TRBV5-4	TRBJ1-6
TGTGCCAGCAGGCCGGGGGCTGGAAACACCATATATTTT	CASRPGAGNTIYF	.	.	TRBV2	TRBJ1-3
TGTGCCAGCAGCTTAGAGACGCTGACAGTCTCTGGAAACACCATATATTTT	CASSLETLTVSGNTIYF	.	once	TRBV11-2	TRBJ1-3
TGTGCCTGGAGTGGGGAGGTGGCCCAGTACTTC	CAWSGEVAQYF	.	.	TRBV30	TRBJ2-5
TGTGCCAGCAGTGTAGCGGGAACCGCTTTCTACGAGCAGTACTTC	CASSVAGTAFYEQYF	TRBD2	once	TRBV28	TRBJ2-7
TGTGCCAGCAGTTACTCCGGGGTGTCGTATTTT	CASSYSGVSYF	.	.	TRBV6-5	TRBJ1-3
TGTGCCAGCAGTTTAGAGCCAGGGGGCTTGAATCAGCCCCAGCATTTT	CASSLEPGGLNQPQHF	TRBD1	.	TRBV28	TRBJ1-5
TGCGCCAGCAGCAGCCAGGGGGAAGAGACCCAGTACTTC	CASSSQGEETQYF	TRBD1	once	TRBV5-1	TRBJ2-5
TGTGCCAGCAGTTCAGGGATTCGGGAGACTGAAGCTTTCTTT	CASSSGIRETEAFF	.	few	TRBV28	TRBJ1-1
TGTGCCAGCAGCGTCGGGACTAGTAAGACGCAGTATTTT	CASSVGTSKTQYF	TRBD2	.	TRBV6-4	TRBJ2-3
TGTGCCATCAGTGAGTCGCAGCGGAGAAGCACAGATACGCAGTATTTT	CAISESQRRSTDTQYF	.	.	TRBV10-3	TRBJ2-3
TGTGCCAGCAGCACCGGGACAGGGGGAAATCAGCCCCAGCATTTT	CASSTGTGGNQPQHF	TRBD1	.	TRBV27	TRBJ1-5
TGTGCCAGTAGCCAGGGAGGGGCTACGGAAGAGACCCAGTACTTC	CASSQGGATEETQYF	TRBD2	.	TRBV19	TRBJ2-5
TGCGCCAGCAGCCAAGATTTTGCGGGAGGGCCCGTAGATACGCAGTATTTT	CASSQDFAGGPVDTQYF	TRBD2	.	TRBV4-1	TRBJ2-3
TGCGCCAGCAGCCAAGAACTTAGGAGCGGCTATGGCTACACCTTC	CASSQELRSGYGYTF	.	.	TRBV4-1	TRBJ1-2
TGTGCCAGCAGCTTGACAGGTACCTACGAGCAGTACTTC	CASSLTGTYEQYF	.	.	TRBV7-3	TRBJ2-7
TGTGCCAGCAGCGACCGACAGGGGGCGCTTCCCTACGAGCAGTACTTC	CASSDRQGALPYEQYF	TRBD1	.	TRBV7-2	TRBJ2-7
TGTGCCAGTAGCGCCCCGGGACTAGCGGGATACAATGAGCAGTTCTTC	CASSAPGLAGYNEQFF	TRBD2	.	TRBV19	TRBJ2-1